This T cell receptor (beta chain) was captured in a study of identical twins. Germline CDR1 reads SQVTM; CDR2 reads ANQGSEA. CDR3 length: 12 residues. Trimming took off 4 bases at V and 5 bases at J, with 12 bases between the two ends. TCRdb re-called the 5' RACE reads with MiXCR, one entry per CDR3 protein. The sample lists 200,000 to 250,000 distinct CDR3 sequences; roughly 7% were seen once. These data also featured in a second study, about yellow fever vaccine responses in identical twins.

Sequencing input: memory (CD45RO+) T cells sorted from blood. The genes are TRBV29-1 and TRBJ2-7; a weak D match, TRBD2 (5 bases). The receptor comes from a woman in her late teens or twenties in good health. The CDR3 spells CSVGEKIDEQYF. CDR3 bases: TGCAGCGTTGGGGAGAAGATCGACGAGCAGTACTTC.